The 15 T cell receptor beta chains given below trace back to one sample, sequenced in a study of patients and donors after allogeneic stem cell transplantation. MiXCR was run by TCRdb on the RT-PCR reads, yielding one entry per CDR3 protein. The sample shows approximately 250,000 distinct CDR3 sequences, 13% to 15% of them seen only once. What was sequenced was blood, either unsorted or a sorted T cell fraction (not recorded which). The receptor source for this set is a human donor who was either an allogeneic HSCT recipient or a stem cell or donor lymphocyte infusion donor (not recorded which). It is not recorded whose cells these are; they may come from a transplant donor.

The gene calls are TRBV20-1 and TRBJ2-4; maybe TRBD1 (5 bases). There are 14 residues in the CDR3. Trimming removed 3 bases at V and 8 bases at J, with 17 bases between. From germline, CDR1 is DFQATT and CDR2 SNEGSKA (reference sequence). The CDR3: CSARGNWQGHIQYF. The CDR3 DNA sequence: TGCAGTGCTAGGGGCAACTGGCAGGGTCACATTCAGTACTTC.

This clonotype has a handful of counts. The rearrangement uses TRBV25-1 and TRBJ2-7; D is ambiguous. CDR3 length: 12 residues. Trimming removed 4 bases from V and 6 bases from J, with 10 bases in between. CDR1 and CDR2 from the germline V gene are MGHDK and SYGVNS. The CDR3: CASSATLLEQYF. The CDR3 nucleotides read TGTGCCAGCAGTGCCACCTTACTCGAGCAGTACTTC.

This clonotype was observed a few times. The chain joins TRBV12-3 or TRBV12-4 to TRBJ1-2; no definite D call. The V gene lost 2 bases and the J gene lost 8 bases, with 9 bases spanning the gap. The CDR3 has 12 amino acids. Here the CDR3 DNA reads TGTGCCAGCAGTTTACCGGGTAGGGGCTACACCTTC. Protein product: CASSLPGRGYTF.

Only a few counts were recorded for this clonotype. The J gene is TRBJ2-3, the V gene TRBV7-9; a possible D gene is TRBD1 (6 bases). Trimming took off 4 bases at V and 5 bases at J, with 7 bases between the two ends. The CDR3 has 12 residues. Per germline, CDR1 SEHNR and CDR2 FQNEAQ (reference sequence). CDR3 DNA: TGTGCCAGCAGCTACAGGGTAGATACGCAGTATTTT. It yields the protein CASSYRVDTQYF.

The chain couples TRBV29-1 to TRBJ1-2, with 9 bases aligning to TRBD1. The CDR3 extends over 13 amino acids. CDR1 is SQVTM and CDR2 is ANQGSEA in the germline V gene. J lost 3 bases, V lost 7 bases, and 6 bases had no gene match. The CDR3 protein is CSAPTGGYYGYTF. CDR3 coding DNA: TGCAGCGCCCCGACAGGGGGTTACTATGGCTACACCTTC.

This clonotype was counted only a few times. The DNA of the CDR3 is TGTGCCTGGACCGCCGACAGGGGTAGAGAGACCCAGTACTTC. This translates into CAWTADRGRETQYF. The J gene is TRBJ2-5, the V gene TRBV30, with 8 bases identical to TRBD1. Germline trimming cut 4 bases from V and 4 bases from J; bases unmatched to any gene: 8. Germline-derived CDR1 and CDR2 are GTSNPN and SVGIG (reference sequence). The CDR3 runs 14 residues. Filled out from reference TRBV30 and TRBJ2-5, the complete variable domain reads SQTIHQWPATLVQPVGSPLSLECTVEGTSNPNLYWYRQAAGRGLQLLFYSVGIGQISSEVPQNLSASRPQDRQFILSSKKLLLSDSGFYLCAWTADRGRETQYFGPGTRLLVL.

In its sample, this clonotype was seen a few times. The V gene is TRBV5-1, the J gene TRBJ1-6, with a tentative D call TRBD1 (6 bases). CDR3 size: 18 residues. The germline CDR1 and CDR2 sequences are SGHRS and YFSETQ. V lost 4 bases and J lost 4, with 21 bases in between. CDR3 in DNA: TGCGCCAGCAGCCCGGGGGCTACAGGGAGCGCGTATAATTCACCCCTCCACTTT. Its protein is CASSPGATGSAYNSPLHF. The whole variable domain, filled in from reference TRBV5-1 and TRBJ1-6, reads KAGVTQTPRYLIKTRGQQVTLSCSPISGHRSVSWYQQTPGQGLQFLFEYFSETQRNKGNFPGRFSGRQFSNSRSEMNVSTLELGDSALYLCASSPGATGSAYNSPLHFGNGTRLTVT.

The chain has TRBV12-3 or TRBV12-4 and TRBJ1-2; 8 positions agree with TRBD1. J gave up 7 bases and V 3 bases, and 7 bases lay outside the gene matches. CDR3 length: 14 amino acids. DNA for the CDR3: TGTGCCAGCAGTTTGGTCCACAGGGGGGGTGGCTACACCTTC. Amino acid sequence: CASSLVHRGGGYTF.

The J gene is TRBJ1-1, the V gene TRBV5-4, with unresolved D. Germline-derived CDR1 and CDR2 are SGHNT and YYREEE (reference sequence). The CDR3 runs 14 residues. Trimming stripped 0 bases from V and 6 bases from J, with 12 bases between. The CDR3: CASSLGTRQAEAFF. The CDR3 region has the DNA TGTGCCAGCAGCTTGGGGACCAGGCAGGCTGAAGCTTTCTTT.

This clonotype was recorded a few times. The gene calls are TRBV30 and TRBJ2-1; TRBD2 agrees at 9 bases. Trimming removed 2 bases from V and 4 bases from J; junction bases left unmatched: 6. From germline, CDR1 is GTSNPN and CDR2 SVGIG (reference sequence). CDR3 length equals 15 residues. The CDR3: CAWSPPGLAYNEQFF. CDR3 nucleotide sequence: TGTGCCTGGAGTCCTCCGGGACTAGCTTACAATGAGCAGTTCTTC.

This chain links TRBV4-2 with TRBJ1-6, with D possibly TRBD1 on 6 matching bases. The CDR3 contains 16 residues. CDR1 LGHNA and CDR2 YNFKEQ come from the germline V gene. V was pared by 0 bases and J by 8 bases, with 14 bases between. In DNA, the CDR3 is TGTGCCAGCAGCCAAGATGACCGACAGGCCTATTCACCCCTCCACTTT. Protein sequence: CASSQDDRQAYSPLHF.

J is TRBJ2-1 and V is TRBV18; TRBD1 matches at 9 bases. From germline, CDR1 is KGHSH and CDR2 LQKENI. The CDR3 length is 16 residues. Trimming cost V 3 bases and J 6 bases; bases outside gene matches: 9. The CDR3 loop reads CASSPFFRTGANEQFF. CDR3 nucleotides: TGTGCCAGCTCACCTTTCTTCAGGACAGGGGCCAATGAGCAGTTCTTC.

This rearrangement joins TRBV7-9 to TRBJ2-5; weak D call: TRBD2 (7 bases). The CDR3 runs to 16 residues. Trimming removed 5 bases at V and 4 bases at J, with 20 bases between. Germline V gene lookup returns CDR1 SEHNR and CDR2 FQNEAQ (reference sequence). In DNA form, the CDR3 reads TGTGCCAGCAGCCCCACTGCGGGGGCCCTTGGAGAGACCCAGTACTTC. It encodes CASSPTAGALGETQYF.

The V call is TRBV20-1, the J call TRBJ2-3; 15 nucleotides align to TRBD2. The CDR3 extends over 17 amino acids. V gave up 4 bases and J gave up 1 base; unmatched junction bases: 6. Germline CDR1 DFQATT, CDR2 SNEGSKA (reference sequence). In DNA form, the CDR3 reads TGCAGTGCTATAGGACTAGCGGGAGGGCTGGGCACAGATACGCAGTATTTT. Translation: CSAIGLAGGLGTDTQYF.

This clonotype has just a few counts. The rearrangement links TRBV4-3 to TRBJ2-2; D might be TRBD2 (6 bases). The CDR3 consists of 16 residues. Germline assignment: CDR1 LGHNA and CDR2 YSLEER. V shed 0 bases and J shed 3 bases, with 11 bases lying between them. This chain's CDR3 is CASSQDLGGYTGELFF. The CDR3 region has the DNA TGCGCCAGCAGCCAAGATTTGGGGGGATACACCGGGGAGCTGTTTTTT.